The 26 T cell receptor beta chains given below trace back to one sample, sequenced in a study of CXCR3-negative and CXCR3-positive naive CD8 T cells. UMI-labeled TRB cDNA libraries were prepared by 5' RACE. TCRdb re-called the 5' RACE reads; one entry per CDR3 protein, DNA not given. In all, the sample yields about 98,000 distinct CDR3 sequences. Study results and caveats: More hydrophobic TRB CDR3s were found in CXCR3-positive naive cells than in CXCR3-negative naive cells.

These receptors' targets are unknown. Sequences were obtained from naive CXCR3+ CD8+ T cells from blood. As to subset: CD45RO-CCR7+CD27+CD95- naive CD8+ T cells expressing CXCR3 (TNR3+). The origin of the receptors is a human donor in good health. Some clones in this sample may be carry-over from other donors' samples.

CDR3 in amino acids: CASSYVGAGTDTQYF. The chain recombines TRBV5-1 with TRBJ2-3. Germline V gene data show CDR1 as SGHRS and CDR2 as YFSETQ. This CDR3 contains 15 residues.

The chain's CDR3 is CSVEEIRGGLYYEQYF. J is TRBJ2-7 and V is TRBV29-1; without DNA, the TCRdb call of TRBD1 cannot be checked. The CDR3 is made up of 16 amino acids. Germline CDR1 reads SQVTM; CDR2 reads ANQGSEA.

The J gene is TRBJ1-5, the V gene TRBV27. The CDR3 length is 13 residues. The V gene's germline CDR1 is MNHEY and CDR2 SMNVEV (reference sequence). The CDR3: CAGGTASNQPQHF.

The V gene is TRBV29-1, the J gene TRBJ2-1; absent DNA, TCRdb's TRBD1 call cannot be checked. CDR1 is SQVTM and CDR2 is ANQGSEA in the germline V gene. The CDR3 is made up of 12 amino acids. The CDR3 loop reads CSVVGGVNEQFF.

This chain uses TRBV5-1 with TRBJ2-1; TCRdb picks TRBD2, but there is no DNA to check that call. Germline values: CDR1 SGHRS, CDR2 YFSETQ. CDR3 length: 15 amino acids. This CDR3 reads CASSFPSGGAIEQFF.

CDR3: CSVWGGEWRTDTQYF. The chain links TRBV29-1 to TRBJ2-3; TCRdb picks TRBD1, but there is no DNA to check that call. Germline loops: CDR1 SQVTM, CDR2 ANQGSEA. This CDR3 comprises 15 residues.

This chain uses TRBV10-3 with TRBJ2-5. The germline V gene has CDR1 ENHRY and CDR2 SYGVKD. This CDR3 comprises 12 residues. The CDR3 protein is CAISVYQETQYF.

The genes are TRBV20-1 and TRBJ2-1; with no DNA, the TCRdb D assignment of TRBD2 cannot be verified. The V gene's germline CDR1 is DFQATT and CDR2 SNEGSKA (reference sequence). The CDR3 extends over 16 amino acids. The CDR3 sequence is CSAPRSPGRDYNEQFF.

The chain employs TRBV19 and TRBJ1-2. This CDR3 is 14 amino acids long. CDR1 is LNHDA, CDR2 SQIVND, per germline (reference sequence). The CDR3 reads CASTLSGSYDGYTF.

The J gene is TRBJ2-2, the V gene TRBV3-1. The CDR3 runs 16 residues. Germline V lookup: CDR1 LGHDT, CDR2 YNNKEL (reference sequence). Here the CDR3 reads CASSQDEWGIPGELFF.

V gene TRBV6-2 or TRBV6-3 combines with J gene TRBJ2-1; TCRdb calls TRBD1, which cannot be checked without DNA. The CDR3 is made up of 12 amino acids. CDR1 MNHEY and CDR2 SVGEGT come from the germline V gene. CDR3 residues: CASNPGFNEQFF.

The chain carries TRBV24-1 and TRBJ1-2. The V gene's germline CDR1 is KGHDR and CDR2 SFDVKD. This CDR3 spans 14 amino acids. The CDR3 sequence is CATSDRYLSRGYTF.

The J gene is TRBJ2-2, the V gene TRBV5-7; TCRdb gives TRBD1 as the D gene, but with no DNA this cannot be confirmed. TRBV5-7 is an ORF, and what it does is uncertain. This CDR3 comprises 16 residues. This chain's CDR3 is CASSRAQGGNTGELFF.

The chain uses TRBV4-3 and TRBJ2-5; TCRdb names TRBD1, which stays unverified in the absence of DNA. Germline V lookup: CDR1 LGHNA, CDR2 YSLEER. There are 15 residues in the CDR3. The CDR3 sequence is CASSQEGGYAETQYF.

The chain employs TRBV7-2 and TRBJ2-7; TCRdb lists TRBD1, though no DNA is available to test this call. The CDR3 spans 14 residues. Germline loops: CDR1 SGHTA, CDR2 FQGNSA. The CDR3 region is CASSWDIGRYEQYF.

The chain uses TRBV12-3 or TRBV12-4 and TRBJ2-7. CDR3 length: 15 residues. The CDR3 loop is CASSGDGQVRYEQYF.

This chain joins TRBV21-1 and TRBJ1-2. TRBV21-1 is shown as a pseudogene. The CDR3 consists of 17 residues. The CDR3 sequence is CASSNSPHRDYNYGYTF.

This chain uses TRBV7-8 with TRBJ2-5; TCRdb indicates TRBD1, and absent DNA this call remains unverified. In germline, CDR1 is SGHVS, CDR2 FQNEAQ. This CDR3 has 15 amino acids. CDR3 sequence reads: CASSLGQGRQETQYF.

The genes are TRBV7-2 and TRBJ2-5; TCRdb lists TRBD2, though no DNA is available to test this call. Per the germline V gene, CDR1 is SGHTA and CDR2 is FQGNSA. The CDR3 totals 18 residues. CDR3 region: CASSLESQRGGNQETQYF. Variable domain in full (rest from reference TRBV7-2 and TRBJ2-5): GAGVSQSPSNKVTEKGKDVELRCDPISGHTALYWYRQSLGQGLEFLIYFQGNSAPDKSGLPSDRFSAERTGGSVSTLTIQRTQQEDSAVYLCASSLESQRGGNQETQYFGPGTRLLVL.

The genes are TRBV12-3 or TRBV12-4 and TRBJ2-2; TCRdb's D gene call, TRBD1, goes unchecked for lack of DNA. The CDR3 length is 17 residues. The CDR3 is CASSSLGVDQNTGELFF.

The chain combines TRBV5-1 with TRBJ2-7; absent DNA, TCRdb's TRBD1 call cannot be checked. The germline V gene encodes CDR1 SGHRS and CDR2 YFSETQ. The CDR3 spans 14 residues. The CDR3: CASSLEQGNYEQYF.

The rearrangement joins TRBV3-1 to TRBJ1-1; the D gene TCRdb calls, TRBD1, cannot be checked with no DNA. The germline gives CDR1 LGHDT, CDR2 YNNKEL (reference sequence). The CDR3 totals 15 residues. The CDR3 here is CASSLTGGANTEAFF.

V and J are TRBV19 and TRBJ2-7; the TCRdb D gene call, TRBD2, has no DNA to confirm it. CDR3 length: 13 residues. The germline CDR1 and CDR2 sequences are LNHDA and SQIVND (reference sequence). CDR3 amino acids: CASSSTTFYEQYF. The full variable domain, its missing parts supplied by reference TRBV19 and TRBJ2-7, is DGGITQSPKYLFRKEGQNVTLSCEQNLNHDAMYWYRQDPGQGLRLIYYSQIVNDFQKGDIAEGYSVSREKKESFPLTVTSAQKNPTAFYLCASSSTTFYEQYFGPGTRLTVT.

CDR3 sequence: CASSQGSTSYYEQYF. The rearrangement uses TRBV3-1 and TRBJ2-7. In germline, CDR1 is LGHDT, CDR2 YNNKEL (reference sequence). The CDR3 runs 15 residues.

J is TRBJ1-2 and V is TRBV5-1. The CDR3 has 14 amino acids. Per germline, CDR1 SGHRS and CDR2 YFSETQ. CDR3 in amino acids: CASSYSHISEGYTF.

The CDR3 sequence is CASSLGGQLEQYF. J is TRBJ2-7 and V is TRBV7-9; as DNA is missing, the TRBD1 call by TCRdb cannot be tested. In germline, CDR1 is SEHNR, CDR2 FQNEAQ (reference sequence). The CDR3 is 13 amino acids.